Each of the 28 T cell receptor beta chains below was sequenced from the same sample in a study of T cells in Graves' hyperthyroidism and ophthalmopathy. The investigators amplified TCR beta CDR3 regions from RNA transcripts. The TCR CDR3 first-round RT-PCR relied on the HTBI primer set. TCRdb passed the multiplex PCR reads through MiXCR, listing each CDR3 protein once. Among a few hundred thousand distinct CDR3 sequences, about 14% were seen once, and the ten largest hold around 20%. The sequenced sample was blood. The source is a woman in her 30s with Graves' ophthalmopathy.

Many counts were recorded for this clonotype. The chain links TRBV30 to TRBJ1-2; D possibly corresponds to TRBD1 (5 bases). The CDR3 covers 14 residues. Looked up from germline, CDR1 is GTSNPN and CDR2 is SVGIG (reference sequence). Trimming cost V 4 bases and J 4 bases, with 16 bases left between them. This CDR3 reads CAWKRDAGSYGYTF. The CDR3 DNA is TGTGCCTGGAAGAGGGACGCAGGGAGCTATGGCTACACCTTC.

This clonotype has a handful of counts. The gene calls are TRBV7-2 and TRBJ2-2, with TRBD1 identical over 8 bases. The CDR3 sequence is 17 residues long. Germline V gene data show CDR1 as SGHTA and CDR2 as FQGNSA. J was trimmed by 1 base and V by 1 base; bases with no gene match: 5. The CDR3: CASSLGQGTLNTGELFF. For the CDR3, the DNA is TGTGCCAGCAGCTTAGGACAGGGGACATTGAACACCGGGGAGCTGTTTTTT.

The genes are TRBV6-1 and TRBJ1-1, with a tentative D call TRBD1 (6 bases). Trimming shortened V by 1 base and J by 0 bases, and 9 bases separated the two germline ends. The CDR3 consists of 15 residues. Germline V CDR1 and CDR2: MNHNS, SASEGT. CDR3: CASSEDRAMNTEAFF. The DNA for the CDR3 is TGTGCCAGCAGTGAAGACAGGGCAATGAACACTGAAGCTTTCTTT.

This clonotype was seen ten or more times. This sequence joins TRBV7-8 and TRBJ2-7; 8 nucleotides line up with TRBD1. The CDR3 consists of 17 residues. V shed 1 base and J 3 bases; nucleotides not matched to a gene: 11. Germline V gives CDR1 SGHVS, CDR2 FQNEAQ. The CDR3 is CASSLVTDRDLGYEQYF. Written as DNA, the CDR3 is TGTGCCAGCAGCTTAGTAACGGACAGGGACCTTGGCTACGAGCAGTACTTC.

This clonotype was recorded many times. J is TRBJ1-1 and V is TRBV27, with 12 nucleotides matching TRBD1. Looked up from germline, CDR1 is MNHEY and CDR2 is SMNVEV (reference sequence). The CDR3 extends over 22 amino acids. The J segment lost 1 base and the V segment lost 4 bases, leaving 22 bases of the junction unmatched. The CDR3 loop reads CASSYQTPVARDRGQENTEAFF. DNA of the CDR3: TGTGCCAGCAGTTACCAGACCCCGGTTGCTCGGGACAGGGGGCAAGAGAACACTGAAGCTTTCTTT.

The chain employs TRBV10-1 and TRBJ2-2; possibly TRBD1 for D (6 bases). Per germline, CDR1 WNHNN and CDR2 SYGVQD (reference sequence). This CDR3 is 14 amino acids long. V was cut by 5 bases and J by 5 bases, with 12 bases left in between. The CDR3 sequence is CASSMDSGTGELFF. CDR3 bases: TGCGCCAGCAGTATGGACAGCGGTACCGGGGAGCTGTTTTTT.

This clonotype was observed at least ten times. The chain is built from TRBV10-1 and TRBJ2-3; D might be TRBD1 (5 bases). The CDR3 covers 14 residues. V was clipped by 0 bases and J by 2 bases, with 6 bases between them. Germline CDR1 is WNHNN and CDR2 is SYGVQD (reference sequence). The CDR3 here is CASSESDNTDTQYF. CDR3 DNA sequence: TGCGCCAGCAGTGAGTCGGACAACACAGATACGCAGTATTTT.

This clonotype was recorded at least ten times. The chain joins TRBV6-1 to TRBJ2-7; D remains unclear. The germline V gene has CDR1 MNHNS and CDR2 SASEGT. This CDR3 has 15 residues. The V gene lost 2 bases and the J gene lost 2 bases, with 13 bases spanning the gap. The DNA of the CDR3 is TGTGCCAGCAGTGAAAATAGGGCAGTAACCTACGAGCAGTACTTC. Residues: CASSENRAVTYEQYF.

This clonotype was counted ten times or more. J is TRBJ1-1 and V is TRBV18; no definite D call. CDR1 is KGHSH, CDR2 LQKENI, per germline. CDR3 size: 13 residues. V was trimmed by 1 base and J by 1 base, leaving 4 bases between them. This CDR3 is CASSPLSNTEAFF. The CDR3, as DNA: TGTGCCAGCTCACCACTCTCGAACACTGAAGCTTTCTTT.

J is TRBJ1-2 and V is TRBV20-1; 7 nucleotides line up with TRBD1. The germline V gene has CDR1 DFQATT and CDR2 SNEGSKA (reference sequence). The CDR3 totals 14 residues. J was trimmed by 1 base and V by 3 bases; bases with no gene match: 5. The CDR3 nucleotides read TGCAGTGCTAGTCGGGCAGGGGGTAACTATGGCTACACCTTC. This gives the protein CSASRAGGNYGYTF.

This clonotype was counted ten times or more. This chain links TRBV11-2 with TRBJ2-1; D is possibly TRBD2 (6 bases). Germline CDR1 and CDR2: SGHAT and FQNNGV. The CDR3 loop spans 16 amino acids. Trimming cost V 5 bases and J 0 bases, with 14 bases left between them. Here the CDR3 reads CASSADLGGSYNEQFF. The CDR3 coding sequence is TGTGCCAGCAGCGCCGACCTGGGGGGCTCCTACAATGAGCAGTTCTTC. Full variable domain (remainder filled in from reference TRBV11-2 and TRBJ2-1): EAGVAQSPRYKIIEKRQSVAFWCNPISGHATLYWYQQILGQGPKLLIQFQNNGVVDDSQLPKDRFSAERLKGVDSTLKIQPAKLEDSAVYLCASSADLGGSYNEQFFGPGTRLTVL.

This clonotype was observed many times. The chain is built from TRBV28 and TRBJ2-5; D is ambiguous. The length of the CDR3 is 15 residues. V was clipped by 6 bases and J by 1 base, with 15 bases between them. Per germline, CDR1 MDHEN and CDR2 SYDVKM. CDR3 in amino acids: CASSSPVVSQETQYF. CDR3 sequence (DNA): TGTGCCAGCAGCTCCCCCGTGGTATCCCAAGAGACCCAGTACTTC.

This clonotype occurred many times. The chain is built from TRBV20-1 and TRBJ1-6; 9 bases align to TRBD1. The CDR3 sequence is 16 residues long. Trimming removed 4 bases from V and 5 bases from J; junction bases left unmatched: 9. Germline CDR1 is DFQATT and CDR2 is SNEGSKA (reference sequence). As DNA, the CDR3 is TGCAGTGCTACGAAAGACAGGGGGTTCGATAATTCACCCCTCCACTTT. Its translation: CSATKDRGFDNSPLHF.

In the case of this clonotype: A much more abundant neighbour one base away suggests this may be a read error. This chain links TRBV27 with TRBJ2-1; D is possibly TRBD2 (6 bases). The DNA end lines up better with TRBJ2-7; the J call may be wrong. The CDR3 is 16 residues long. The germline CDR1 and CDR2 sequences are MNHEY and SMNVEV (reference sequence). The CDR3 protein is CASSPWGELIYNEQYF. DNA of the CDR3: TGTGCCAGCAGTCCATGGGGGGAATTGATCTACAATGAGCAGTACTTC.

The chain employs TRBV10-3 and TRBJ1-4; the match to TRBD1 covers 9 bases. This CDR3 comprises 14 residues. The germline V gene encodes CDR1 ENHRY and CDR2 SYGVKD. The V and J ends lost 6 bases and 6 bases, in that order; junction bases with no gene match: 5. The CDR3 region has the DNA TGTGCCATCAGGAGGACAGGGGAAGATGAAAAACTGTTTTTT. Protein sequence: CAIRRTGEDEKLFF.

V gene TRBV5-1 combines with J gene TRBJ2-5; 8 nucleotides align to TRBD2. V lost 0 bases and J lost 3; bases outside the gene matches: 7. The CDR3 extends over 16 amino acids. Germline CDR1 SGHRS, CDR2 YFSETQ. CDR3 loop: CASSLAGLAGEETQYF. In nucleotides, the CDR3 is TGCGCCAGCAGCTTGGCTGGACTAGCTGGAGAAGAGACCCAGTACTTC.

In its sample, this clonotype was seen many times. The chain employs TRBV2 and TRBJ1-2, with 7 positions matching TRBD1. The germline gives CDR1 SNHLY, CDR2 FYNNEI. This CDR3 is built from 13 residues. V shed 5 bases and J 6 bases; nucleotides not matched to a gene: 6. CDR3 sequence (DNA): TGTGCCAGCAGTTTACAGGGGTTGGATGGCTACACCTTC. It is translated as CASSLQGLDGYTF. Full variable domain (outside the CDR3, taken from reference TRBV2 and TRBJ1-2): EPEVTQTPSHQVTQMGQEVILRCVPISNHLYFYWYRQILGQKVEFLVSFYNNEISEKSEIFDDQFSVERPDGSNFTLKIRSTKLEDSAMYFCASSLQGLDGYTFGSGTRLTVV.

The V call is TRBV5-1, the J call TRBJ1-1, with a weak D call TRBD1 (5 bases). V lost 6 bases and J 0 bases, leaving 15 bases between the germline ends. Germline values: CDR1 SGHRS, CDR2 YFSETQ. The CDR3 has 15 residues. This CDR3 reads CASTLGPTMNTEAFF. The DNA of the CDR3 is TGCGCCAGCACCCTGGGACCGACTATGAACACTGAAGCTTTCTTT.

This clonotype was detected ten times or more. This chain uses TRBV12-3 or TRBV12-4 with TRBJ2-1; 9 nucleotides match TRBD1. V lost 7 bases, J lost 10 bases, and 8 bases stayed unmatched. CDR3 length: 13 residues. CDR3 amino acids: CASTHTGTGEQFF. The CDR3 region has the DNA TGTGCCAGCACCCATACCGGGACAGGGGAGCAGTTCTTC.

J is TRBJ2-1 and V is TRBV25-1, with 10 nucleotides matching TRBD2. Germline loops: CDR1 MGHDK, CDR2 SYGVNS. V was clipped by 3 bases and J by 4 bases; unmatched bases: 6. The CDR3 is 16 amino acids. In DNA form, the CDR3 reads TGTGCCAGCAGTGAGGAACTAGCGGGGCTTTACAATGAGCAGTTCTTC. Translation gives CASSEELAGLYNEQFF.

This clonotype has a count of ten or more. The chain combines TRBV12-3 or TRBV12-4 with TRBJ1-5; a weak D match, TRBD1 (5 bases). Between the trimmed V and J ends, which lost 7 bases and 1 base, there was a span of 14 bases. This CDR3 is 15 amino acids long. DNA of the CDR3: TGTGCCAGCATCCCATCCGGGGACAGCAATCAGCCCCAGCATTTT. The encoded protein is CASIPSGDSNQPQHF.

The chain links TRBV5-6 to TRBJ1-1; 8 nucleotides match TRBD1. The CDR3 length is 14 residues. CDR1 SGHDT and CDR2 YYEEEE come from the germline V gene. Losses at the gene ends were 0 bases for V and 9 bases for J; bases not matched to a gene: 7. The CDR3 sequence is CASSLAPGQGQAFF. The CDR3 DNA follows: TGTGCCAGCAGCTTGGCCCCCGGACAGGGACAAGCTTTCTTT.

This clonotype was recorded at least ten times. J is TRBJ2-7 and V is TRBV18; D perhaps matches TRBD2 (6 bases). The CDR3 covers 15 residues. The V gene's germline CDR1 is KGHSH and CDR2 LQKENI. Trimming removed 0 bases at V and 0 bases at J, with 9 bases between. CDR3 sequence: CASSPPGLNSYEQYF. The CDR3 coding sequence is TGTGCCAGCTCACCACCGGGACTGAACTCCTACGAGCAGTACTTC.

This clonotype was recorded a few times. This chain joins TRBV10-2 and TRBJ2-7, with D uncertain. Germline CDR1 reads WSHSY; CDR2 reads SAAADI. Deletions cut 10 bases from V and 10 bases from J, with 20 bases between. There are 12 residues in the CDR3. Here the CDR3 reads CATTHGPQEQYF. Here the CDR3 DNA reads TGCGCCACTACACACGGCCCCCAGGAACAGTACTTC.

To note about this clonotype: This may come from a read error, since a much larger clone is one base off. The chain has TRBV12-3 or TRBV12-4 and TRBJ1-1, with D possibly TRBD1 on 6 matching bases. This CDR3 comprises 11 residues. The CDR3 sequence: CASSFGQSASF. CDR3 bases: TGTGCCAGCAGTTTCGGACAGTCGGCTTCCTTT.

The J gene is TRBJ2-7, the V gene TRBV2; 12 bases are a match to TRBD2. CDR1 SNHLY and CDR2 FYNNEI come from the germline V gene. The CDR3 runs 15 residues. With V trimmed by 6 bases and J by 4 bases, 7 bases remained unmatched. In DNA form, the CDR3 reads TGTGCCAGCAGCCAGCTAGCGGGGGGGCCATACGAGCAGTACTTC. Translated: CASSQLAGGPYEQYF.

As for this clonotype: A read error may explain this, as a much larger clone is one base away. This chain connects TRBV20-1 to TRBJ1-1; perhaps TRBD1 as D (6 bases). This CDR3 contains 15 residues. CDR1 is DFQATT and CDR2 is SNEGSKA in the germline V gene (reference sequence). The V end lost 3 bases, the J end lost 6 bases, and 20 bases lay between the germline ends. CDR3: CSASSAAGGRPEAFF. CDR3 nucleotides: TGCAGTGCTAGCAGCGCCGCCGGGGGCCGCCCTGAAGCTTTCTTT.

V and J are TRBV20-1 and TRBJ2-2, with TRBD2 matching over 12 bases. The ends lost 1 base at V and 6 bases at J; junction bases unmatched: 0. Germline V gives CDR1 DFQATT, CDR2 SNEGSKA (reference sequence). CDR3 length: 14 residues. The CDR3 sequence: CSARASGGAGELFF. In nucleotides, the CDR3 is TGCAGTGCTAGAGCTAGCGGGGGGGCCGGGGAGCTGTTTTTT.